This T cell receptor (beta chain) appears in the sequencing data of a study of blood T cell repertoires in COVID-19. For the study at large: Whether acute or convalescent, the COVID-19 samples came from the United States, Italy and Spain. T cells, B-cell-depleted T cells, or PBMCs provided the cDNA or gDNA that served as material.

The authors' processing: From reference gene primer amplification, estimates of nucleated cell counts were derived. Sequenced by immunoSEQ multiplex PCR; TCRdb stores in-frame clones only, minus some. V, J and clone size reflect that table, while D and trimming were determined from the DNA. The sample consists of 44,000 or so clones, approximately 88% of them appearing once. The source material was peripheral blood. The clonotype comes from a middle-aged man with active COVID-19.

The CDR3 DNA reads as TGTGCCAGCAGCCCAGAAACAGGGCCTGGGGCCAACGTCCTGACTTTC. Amino acids: CASSPETGPGANVLTF. The chain recombines TRBV28 with TRBJ2-6, with D possibly being TRBD1 (6 bases). The V end was cut by 6 bases, the J end by 2 bases, with 14 bases between. CDR3 size: 16 residues. CDR1 is MDHEN and CDR2 is SYDVKM in the germline V gene.